The TCR beta chain under discussion was sequenced for a study of cytomegalovirus exposure and HLA in healthy donors (dated by TCRdb to 2017 to 2019). Regarding the complete study: A later analysis indicated that the 120 or so validation repertoires were generated on the platform also employed for the 670 or so repertoires of the first cohort. To predict cytomegalovirus infection status, the study combined high-throughput TCR immunosequencing, statistical association of individual TCRs with disease status, and machine learning. Along with the roughly 670-subject first cohort, a separate validation cohort of 120 different subjects was used. The study was designed to test whether signatures of past pathogen exposure could be identified by cataloging public T cell receptors. What the authors observed across the whole study: Three of the identified cytomegalovirus-associated TCR beta chains were confirmed in vitro to be specific for cytomegalovirus antigens. Most TCR sequences were observed very rarely across donors, whereas some public TCRs were present in many individuals. A later analysis had no HLA typing for the validation cohort, so co-occurrence there was scored across all 110 or so repertoires. The study listed 164 TCR beta chains as associated with cytomegalovirus. The classifier was reported to diagnose cytomegalovirus status with high specificity and sensitivity in both the original cohort and the validation cohort. According to the authors, the approach could potentially be generalized to other disease states and immunological phenotypes. A later analysis found that TCRs clustered in the first cohort also tended to co-occur in the 120 or so validation repertoires, with 94% of cluster scores above 0.

Separate from the roughly 650-subject first cohort, the validation cohort of around 130 subjects was the group to which the donors belonged. Library method: the immunoSEQ multiplex PCR assay. The paper's processing steps were these. A statistical classification framework was built to diagnose cytomegalovirus status from the catalog of TCR beta chain sequences. Entries here come from immuneACCESS through TCRdb and include only in-frame sequences with V and J called. Some clones fail to appear in such tables; in the studies checked, an unresolved V gene covers under half of the shortfall, and the cause of the remainder is unknown. The DNA gave D and trimming, while V, J and clone size come from that table. For this sample there are roughly 300,000 clones; 80% to 90% appear just once. 0.7% to 0.85% of the sample lies in the top ten. Concerning this clone itself: The antigen this receptor binds is unknown. No base qualities exist here, and no much larger clone lies one base off it.

V is shortened by 0 bases, J by 3 bases, and the region joining them spans 9 bases. Measured from the cysteine to the phenylalanine, the CDR3 is 14 residues long. The read is trimmed to its CDR3 DNA, 42 bases read in frame from base 1. Sequences LGHNA (CDR1) and YSLEER (CDR2) are obtained from the germline V gene. The sequencing input was PBMCs. The chain was built from TRBV4-3 and TRBJ2-7, with the D gene call left open. This TCR was recovered from a young woman in good health and CMV-seronegative. Read as DNA, the sequence is TGCGCCAGCAGCCAAGACGTCGGAGTCTACGAGCAGTACTTC. The translation is CASSQDVGVYEQYF.